This is a list of T cell receptor beta chains from one sample in a study of cytomegalovirus exposure and HLA in healthy donors. Repertoires were generated with immunoSEQ multiplex PCR, while TCRdb's copy carries only in-frame clones and drops some. Here the sample spans about 82,000 clones, about 92% being singletons. The sequencing input was PBMCs. These receptors were collected from a young man in good health and CMV-seronegative. CDR3s include the opening cysteine and the closing phenylalanine or tryptophan. The D gene is left open where the match is weak. Expanded clones get a size class; other rows say once, few or many, or leave the size out.

>TRBV28|.|TRBJ1-1|.
CASSLTDNTEAFF
TGTGCCAGCAGTTTGACAGACAACACTGAAGCTTTCTTT
>TRBV30|.|TRBJ1-2|.
CAWSVVSGIRGYTF
TGTGCCTGGAGTGTAGTCTCGGGGATTCGTGGCTACACCTTC
>TRBV6-6|.|TRBJ1-5|TRBD1
CASSARTGRASRVHF
TGTGCCAGCAGTGCTAGGACAGGGCGCGCCTCACGAGTGCATTTT
>TRBV19|.|TRBJ2-7|.
CASSRRGDRFYEQYF
TGTGCCAGTAGTAGAAGGGGGGACAGATTCTACGAGCAGTACTTC
>TRBV29-1|.|TRBJ2-6|TRBD1
CSAGGTGGLGANVLTF
TGCAGTGCCGGCGGGACAGGGGGATTGGGGGCCAACGTCCTGACTTTC
>TRBV19|once|TRBJ1-1|.
CASSPRGGLIGTEAFF
TGTGCCAGTAGTCCCCGAGGCGGGCTTATAGGCACTGAAGCTTTCTTT
>TRBV7-9|.|TRBJ1-4|TRBD1
CASKGQKGDDEKLFF
TGTGCCAGCAAGGGACAGAAGGGGGATGATGAAAAACTGTTTTTT
>TRBV5-5|.|TRBJ1-2|.
CASSLGWTEEYGYTF
TGTGCCAGCAGCTTGGGGTGGACAGAAGAATATGGCTACACCTTC
>TRBV18|.|TRBJ1-5|TRBD1
CASSPRGSSNQPQHF
TGTGCCAGCTCACCCAGGGGGAGTAGCAATCAGCCCCAGCATTTT
>TRBV14|.|TRBJ2-3|.
CASSQGPQRADTQYF
TGTGCCAGCAGCCAAGGGCCCCAGCGGGCAGATACGCAGTATTTT
>TRBV30|.|TRBJ1-2|TRBD1
CAWSLQGANDYGYTF
TGTGCCTGGAGTTTACAGGGGGCAAATGACTATGGCTACACCTTC
>TRBV15|.|TRBJ2-3|.
CATSRDRVGTDTQYF
TGTGCCACCAGCAGAGACAGGGTAGGCACAGATACGCAGTATTTT
>TRBV5-4|.|TRBJ2-3|TRBD2
CASSLSGSADTQYF
TGTGCCAGCAGCTTGAGCGGGAGCGCAGATACGCAGTATTTT
>TRBV6-1|.|TRBJ2-7|.
CASRDQDRGPLQQYF
TGTGCCAGCAGAGATCAGGACAGAGGCCCTTTACAGCAGTACTTC
>TRBV29-1|.|TRBJ2-2|TRBD1
CSVEVTDRVLGGELFF
TGCAGCGTTGAAGTAACCGACAGGGTACTGGGCGGGGAGCTGTTTTTT
>TRBV11-3|.|TRBJ2-7|.
CASSPSGGVGQYF
TGTGCCAGCAGCCCGTCCGGCGGGGTCGGGCAGTACTTC
>TRBV4-2|.|TRBJ1-5|TRBD1
CASSPAGQATSNQPQHF
TGTGCCAGCAGCCCCGCTGGACAGGCCACTAGCAATCAGCCCCAGCATTTT
>TRBV7-2|once|TRBJ1-2|TRBD1
CASSFSRGLRNYGYTF
TGTGCCAGCAGCTTCTCAAGGGGGCTCAGAAACTATGGCTACACCTTC
>TRBV19|.|TRBJ1-2|.
CASSITPRGARRLPNYGYTF
TGTGCCAGTAGTATAACCCCCCGCGGGGCGAGGAGACTCCCCAACTATGGCTACACCTTC
>TRBV6-6|.|TRBJ2-4|.
CASSYSAGQAKNIQYF
TGTGCCAGCAGTTACTCTGCGGGGCAGGCAAAAAACATTCAGTACTTC
>TRBV6-1|once|TRBJ1-1|TRBD1
CASSVHRGRMNTEAFF
TGTGCCAGCAGTGTCCACAGGGGGCGAATGAACACTGAAGCTTTCTTT
>TRBV25-1|.|TRBJ1-1|.
CASSLGGGAYTEAFF
TGTGCCAGCAGTCTTGGGGGGGGAGCGTACACTGAAGCTTTCTTT
>TRBV6-5|.|TRBJ1-6|.
CASSYFGGDNSPLHF
TGTGCCAGCAGTTACTTCGGGGGTGATAATTCACCCCTCCACTTT
>TRBV5-1|.|TRBJ1-2|TRBD1
CASSLGGTANYGYTF
TGCGCCAGCAGCTTGGGCGGGACAGCTAACTATGGCTACACCTTC
>TRBV7-2|once|TRBJ2-7|TRBD2
CASSLGVGLAYYEQYF
TGTGCCAGCAGCTTAGGAGTCGGACTAGCGTACTACGAGCAGTACTTC
>TRBV7-8|.|TRBJ2-5|TRBD1
CASSPGEGQGAETQYF
TGTGCCAGCAGCCCCGGTGAGGGACAGGGGGCAGAGACCCAGTACTTC
>TRBV6-5|.|TRBJ1-1|.
CASSSGQSAFF
TGTGCCAGCAGTTCAGGGCAAAGTGCTTTCTTT
>TRBV7-2|.|TRBJ1-6|.
CASSLYHSSPLHF
TGTGCCAGCAGCCTGTACCACTCTTCACCCCTCCACTTT
>TRBV25-1|.|TRBJ1-1|.
CASSAQNTEAFF
TGTGCCAGCAGTGCACAGAACACTGAAGCTTTCTTT
>TRBV5-1|.|TRBJ2-3|TRBD1
CATTGTGGKYTQYF
TGCGCCACCACGGGGACAGGGGGGAAATATACGCAGTATTTT
>TRBV27|.|TRBJ2-1|.
CASSALAISYNEQFF
TGTGCCAGCAGTGCCTTAGCGATCTCCTACAATGAGCAGTTCTTC
>TRBV12-5|few|TRBJ1-5|TRBD1
CASGLGTGTGQPQHF
TGTGCTAGTGGTTTGGGGACAGGGACGGGGCAGCCCCAGCATTTT
>TRBV19|many|TRBJ2-7|TRBD1
CASSIDEGTGSYEQYF
TGTGCCAGTAGTATAGATGAGGGGACAGGCTCCTACGAGCAGTACTTC
>TRBV5-6|.|TRBJ2-7|.
CASSLTSEQYF
TGTGCCAGCAGCTTGACAAGCGAGCAGTACTTC
>TRBV19|.|TRBJ2-3|TRBD2
CASSSKLAGASTDTQYF
TGTGCCAGTAGTTCGAAACTAGCGGGGGCTAGCACAGATACGCAGTATTTT
>TRBV29-1|.|TRBJ1-2|TRBD1
CSVGRDREDGYTF
TGCAGCGTTGGCCGGGACAGGGAAGATGGCTACACCTTC
>TRBV6-5|once|TRBJ2-3|.
CASSYLRGTDTQYF
TGTGCCAGCAGTTATCTGAGAGGCACAGATACGCAGTATTTT
>TRBV29-1|.|TRBJ1-2|TRBD1
CSVSHRAGGDRRNGYTF
TGCAGCGTCTCCCACCGGGCAGGGGGCGACAGGAGGAATGGCTACACCTTC
>TRBV11-2|.|TRBJ1-3|.
CASTIWGGNTIYF
TGTGCCAGCACCATCTGGGGCGGAAACACCATATATTTT
>TRBV18|.|TRBJ1-4|.
CASSPGGGEKLFF
TGTGCCAGCTCACCAGGGGGAGGCGAAAAACTGTTTTTT
>TRBV4-3|.|TRBJ2-7|TRBD2
CASSQGSGLEGDEQYF
TGCGCCAGCAGCCAAGGCAGCGGACTAGAAGGGGACGAGCAGTACTTC
>TRBV6-1|.|TRBJ2-7|.
CASSEIETRRFSEQYF
TGTGCCAGCAGTGAAATAGAAACCCGGCGGTTTTCGGAGCAGTACTTC
>TRBV4-1|.|TRBJ2-3|.
CASSPGTFLTDTQYF
TGCGCCAGCAGCCCTGGGACATTTCTCACAGATACGCAGTATTTT
>TRBV7-6|.|TRBJ2-2|.
CASSLGGPNTGELFF
TGTGCCAGCAGCCTGGGCGGGCCGAACACCGGGGAGCTGTTTTTT
>TRBV9|.|TRBJ1-2|TRBD1
CASSARQGTDGYTF
TGTGCCAGCAGCGCGAGACAGGGGACCGATGGCTACACCTTC
>TRBV5-1|few|TRBJ1-2|TRBD1
CASSSSTGVYGYTF
TGCGCCAGCAGCTCATCGACAGGGGTCTATGGCTACACCTTC
>TRBV19|.|TRBJ2-3|.
CASSILVGRRTFGPRTDTQYF
TGTGCCAGTAGTATCTTGGTGGGCAGGCGGACTTTTGGCCCTCGCACAGATACGCAGTATTTT
>TRBV9|.|TRBJ2-7|TRBD1
CASSVGPGTETSEQYF
TGTGCCAGCAGCGTAGGTCCTGGGACAGAAACTAGCGAGCAGTACTTC
>TRBV14|.|TRBJ2-2|TRBD2
CASSQGLAGGTGELFF
TGTGCCAGCAGCCAAGGGCTAGCGGGAGGAACCGGGGAGCTGTTTTTT
>TRBV6-1|.|TRBJ2-3|.
CASTEVVSLTDTQYF
TGTGCCAGCACAGAGGTTGTAAGCCTCACAGATACGCAGTATTTT
>TRBV14|once|TRBJ1-1|.
CASSQESGYTEAFF
TGTGCCAGCAGCCAAGAGTCGGGGTACACTGAAGCTTTCTTT
>TRBV4-1|.|TRBJ2-1|.
CASSQDSPAYNEQFF
TGCGCCAGCAGCCAAGATAGTCCGGCCTACAATGAGCAGTTCTTC
>TRBV30|.|TRBJ2-7|.
CAWSFGTYEQYF
TGTGCCTGGAGTTTCGGGACTTACGAGCAGTACTTC
>TRBV27|once|TRBJ1-5|.
CASSIGVGQPQHF
TGTGCCAGCAGTATCGGGGTCGGGCAGCCCCAGCATTTT
>TRBV5-8|once|TRBJ2-3|.
CASSPRGRPGADTQYF
TGTGCCAGCAGCCCTAGGGGCAGACCAGGAGCAGATACGCAGTATTTT